A single sample gave rise to the 13 T cell receptor beta chains below, sequenced in a study of regulatory T cells in long-lasting Graves disease. Both iRepertoire HTBI primers and Arm-PCR of CDR3 regions were used to build the TCR beta libraries. TCRdb re-called the multiplex PCR reads with MiXCR, one entry per CDR3 protein. The sample carries roughly 610,000 distinct CDR3 sequences, roughly a sixth recorded once. The time point was: newly diagnosed GD, antithyroid drugs for less than 3 months. Scientists built the TCR library using RNA that was extracted from PBMCs. Another study also made use of these data, one on T cells in Graves' hyperthyroidism and ophthalmopathy.

Sample: peripheral blood mononuclear cells (PBMCs), taken at new diagnosis, from a patient treated with antithyroid drugs. The source is a young man with Graves disease.

This clonotype occurred a few times. CDR3 protein: CASSYEGMGNQPQHF. Here the CDR3 DNA reads TGTGCCAGCAGTTACGAGGGGATGGGCAATCAGCCCCAGCATTTT. This chain uses TRBV27 with TRBJ1-5; D possibly corresponds to TRBD1 (5 bases). Trimming stripped 4 bases from V and 2 bases from J, with 12 bases between. CDR3 length equals 15 residues. Germline V CDR1 and CDR2: MNHEY, SMNVEV (reference sequence).

Comments on this clonotype: It may be a read error: a sequence one base away is much more abundant. This rearrangement joins TRBV5-1 to TRBJ2-1; D may match TRBD1 or TRBD2 (6 bases each). This CDR3 spans 13 amino acids. V lost 5 bases and J lost 5, with 11 bases in between. The V gene's germline CDR1 is SGHRS and CDR2 YFSETQ. CDR3 sequence (DNA): TGCGCCAGCAGAGAGGGGGGCAACAATGAGCAGTTCTTC. As protein: CASREGGNNEQFF. Using reference TRBV5-1 and TRBJ2-1 for the parts outside the CDR3, the full variable domain is KAGVTQTPRYLIKTRGQQVTLSCSPISGHRSVSWYQQTPGQGLQFLFEYFSETQRNKGNFPGRFSGRQFSNSRSEMNVSTLELGDSALYLCASREGGNNEQFFGPGTRLTVL.

This clonotype was seen at least ten times. The chain recombines TRBV27 with TRBJ1-2, with D perhaps TRBD1 (5 bases). Trimming took 3 bases from V and 4 from J, leaving 18 bases between them. Germline loops: CDR1 MNHEY, CDR2 SMNVEV (reference sequence). The CDR3 extends over 16 amino acids. CDR3 loop: CASSFSGRDYGYGYTF. Written as DNA, the CDR3 is TGTGCCAGCAGTTTCTCGGGCAGGGACTATGGCTATGGCTACACCTTC.

This chain links TRBV4-2 with TRBJ2-7, with 7 bases that match TRBD1. The CDR3 runs 16 residues. V shed 0 bases, J shed 2 bases, and the junction held 7 bases outside the gene matches. Germline V gene sequence: CDR1 LGHNA, CDR2 YNFKEQ. This CDR3 is CASSQDWRQGPYEQYF. The CDR3 nucleotides are TGTGCCAGCAGCCAAGATTGGAGACAGGGACCCTACGAGCAGTACTTC.

This clonotype was seen a few times. The chain carries TRBV7-8 and TRBJ1-5; no clear D gene. V was pared by 1 base and J by 0 bases, with 10 bases between. Germline V lookup: CDR1 SGHVS, CDR2 FQNEAQ. There are 16 residues in the CDR3. The CDR3 loop reads CASSLGATYSNQPQHF. The CDR3 DNA sequence: TGTGCCAGCAGCTTAGGGGCGACTTATAGCAATCAGCCCCAGCATTTT.

This clonotype appeared a few times. The V gene is TRBV19, the J gene TRBJ2-7; D uncertain. Germline lookup yields CDR1 LNHDA and CDR2 SQIVND (reference sequence). The CDR3 runs to 15 residues. The V and J ends lost 3 bases and 6 bases respectively, with 18 bases between them. The CDR3 DNA reads as TGTGCCAGTAGTATGATGCACTCGGAGACAAGCGAGCAGTACTTC. This encodes CASSMMHSETSEQYF.

This clonotype was counted many times. The V and J genes are TRBV7-9 and TRBJ2-5, with D possibly matching TRBD2 (5 bases). The ends were cut back, 0 bases at V and 4 bases at J, with 9 bases in the middle. From germline, CDR1 is SEHNR and CDR2 FQNEAQ (reference sequence). This CDR3 has 14 residues. Written as DNA, the CDR3 is TGTGCCAGCAGCTTAGCGGGAGCCGGAGAGACCCAGTACTTC. Translating gives CASSLAGAGETQYF. Using reference TRBV7-9 and TRBJ2-5 for the parts outside the CDR3, the full variable domain is DTGVSQNPRHKITKRGQNVTFRCDPISEHNRLYWYRQTLGQGPEFLTYFQNEAQLEKSRLLSDRFSAERPKGSFSTLEIQRTEQGDSAMYLCASSLAGAGETQYFGPGTRLLVL.

This clonotype has a handful of counts. The genes are TRBV20-1 and TRBJ1-4, with 10 bases matching TRBD1. Trimming at V came to 0 bases and at J to 0 bases, leaving 16 bases not matched to a gene. The CDR3 has 21 residues. The germline gives CDR1 DFQATT, CDR2 SNEGSKA (reference sequence). CDR3 sequence: CSAREPLGGTGAGSTNEKLFF. The CDR3 DNA follows: TGCAGTGCTAGAGAGCCCTTAGGAGGGACAGGGGCCGGATCAACTAATGAAAAACTGTTTTTT.

Details on this clonotype: A read error may be the cause here, since a much bigger clone is one base away. The rearrangement joins TRBV11-3 to TRBJ2-2, with 7 bases aligning to TRBD2. V gave up 3 bases and J gave up 5 bases; unmatched junction bases: 15. The germline V gene has CDR1 SGHNT and CDR2 YENEEA. This CDR3 is built from 18 residues. CDR3 nucleotides: TGTGCCAGCAGCTTCTGGGAGGGACGTCAATGGGGTACCGGGGAGCTGTTTTTT. This translates into CASSFWEGRQWGTGELFF.

The rearrangement uses TRBV29-1 and TRBJ2-3; perhaps TRBD2 as D (6 bases). The CDR3 length is 15 residues. Trimming cost V 6 bases and J 4 bases, with 20 bases left between them. Germline CDR1 SQVTM, CDR2 ANQGSEA. The CDR3 loop is CSVPSRLASADTQYF. For the CDR3, the DNA is TGCAGCGTCCCCTCCCGGCTAGCGAGCGCAGATACGCAGTATTTT.

This chain joins TRBV20-1 and TRBJ1-2; D gene unclear. Germline CDR1 reads DFQATT; CDR2 reads SNEGSKA (reference sequence). V lost 5 bases, J lost 8 bases, and 9 bases lay in between. The CDR3 runs 10 residues. The CDR3 region has the DNA TGCAGTGCTCGGGCGGAGGGCTACACCTTC. It codes for CSARAEGYTF.

This clonotype was observed a handful of times. The chain recombines TRBV6-1 with TRBJ2-1; maybe TRBD2 (6 bases). The V end was cut by 2 bases, the J end by 8 bases, with 16 bases between. This CDR3 has 15 amino acids. In germline, CDR1 is MNHNS, CDR2 SASEGT. For the CDR3, the DNA is TGTGCCAGCAGTGAATCCATCCCGGGGGTGGATGAGCAGTTCTTC. Protein product: CASSESIPGVDEQFF.

The V gene is TRBV20-1, the J gene TRBJ1-1; TRBD1 might be the D (5 bases). Trimming removed 6 bases at V and 2 bases at J, with 13 bases between. The CDR3 covers 13 residues. Germline V CDR1 and CDR2: DFQATT, SNEGSKA (reference sequence). This CDR3 reads CSAWRGDNTEAFF. The CDR3 DNA follows: TGCAGTGCCTGGAGGGGAGACAACACTGAAGCTTTCTTT.